These 11 T cell receptor beta chains were all obtained from the same sample, sequenced in a study of cytomegalovirus exposure and HLA in healthy donors. This PCR relied on a set of 60 Vbeta primers and 13 Jbeta primers. Method: immunoSEQ multiplex PCR; TCRdb's copy keeps in-frame clones and lacks some. The table lists 150,000 to 200,000 clones, almost 80% of them singletons, with over 8% in the top ten. Sequences were obtained from PBMCs. These receptors were collected from a man younger than 30 in good health and CMV-seropositive.

About this clone itself: The sample carries other DNA sequences with the same CDR3. The chain employs TRBV4-1 and TRBJ2-7; 15 bases fit TRBD2. Unmatched junction bases numbered 9, after V lost 2 bases and J lost 1 base. Germline-derived CDR1 and CDR2 are MGHRA and YSYEKL. The CDR3 is made up of 19 amino acids. The CDR3 bases are TGCGCCAGCAGCCAATCCCAAAGGGGACTAGCGGGAGGTTCCTACGAGCAGTACTTC. It specifies CASSQSQRGLAGGSYEQYF.

This clone was observed a single time. This rearrangement joins TRBV7-2 to TRBJ2-7; D might be TRBD1 (5 bases). The CDR3 spans 15 residues. From germline, CDR1 is SGHTA and CDR2 FQGNSA. Trimming left V 5 bases short and J 2 bases short, with 16 bases between. In DNA, the CDR3 is TGTGCCAGCAGCCCGCGAGGACAAGGTCCCTACGAGCAGTACTTC. This sequence encodes CASSPRGQGPYEQYF.

DNA of the CDR3: TGTGCCAGCAGCCAACGGGTCCAGCCCTACGAGCAGTACTTC. This encodes CASSQRVQPYEQYF. The chain employs TRBV11-2 and TRBJ2-7; D remains ambiguous. The germline V and J ends were trimmed by 5 bases and 2 bases, with 13 bases remaining between them. The CDR3 loop spans 14 amino acids. Germline V gene sequence: CDR1 SGHAT, CDR2 FQNNGV.

The chain uses TRBV11-2 and TRBJ2-2, with 8 bases fitting TRBD2. Germline trimming cut 1 base from V and 5 bases from J; bases unmatched to any gene: 0. Germline CDR1 and CDR2: SGHAT and FQNNGV. The CDR3 is made up of 14 amino acids. The CDR3 DNA reads as TGTGCCAGCAGCTTAGGACTAGCGACCGGGGAGCTGTTTTTT. It encodes CASSLGLATGELFF.

J is TRBJ1-2 and V is TRBV7-9; D not certain. Germline V gene lookup returns CDR1 SEHNR and CDR2 FQNEAQ (reference sequence). The CDR3 loop spans 12 amino acids. V was cut by 5 bases and J by 6 bases, with 10 bases left in between. The CDR3 DNA sequence: TGTGCCAGCAGCCCCTCGGGGAATGGCTACACCTTC. Its protein is CASSPSGNGYTF.

The chain links TRBV29-1 to TRBJ1-3, with no clear D. Germline CDR1 is SQVTM and CDR2 is ANQGSEA. CDR3 length equals 13 residues. The V and J ends lost 5 bases and 7 bases respectively, with 15 bases between them. The CDR3 loop is CSVMTGITNTIYF. CDR3 sequence (DNA): TGCAGCGTTATGACCGGGATTACGAACACCATATATTTT.

This clone was observed a few times. The J gene is TRBJ1-3, the V gene TRBV6-4; D uncertain. V lost 3 bases and J lost 9, with 27 bases in between. Germline values: CDR1 MRHNA, CDR2 SNTAGT. This CDR3 contains 18 residues. CDR3 sequence reads: CASSEGSTPAEGEGTIYF. CDR3 bases: TGTGCCAGCAGTGAAGGGTCGACTCCGGCGGAGGGCGAAGGCACCATATATTTT.

This clone was recorded only once. As DNA, the CDR3 is TGCGCCAGCAGCTTGAGAAGTGGGGGGGGAACAGATACGCAGTATTTT. Encoded protein: CASSLRSGGGTDTQYF. V usage is TRBV5-1 and J usage is TRBJ2-3; TRBD2 matches at 7 bases. V lost 1 base to trimming and J lost 3 bases; unmatched junction nucleotides: 8. The CDR3 is made up of 16 amino acids. Looked up from germline, CDR1 is SGHRS and CDR2 is YFSETQ.

This sequence joins TRBV5-1 and TRBJ1-1, with 7 nucleotides matching TRBD1. The CDR3 sequence is 17 residues long. J was trimmed by 0 bases and V by 4 bases; bases with no gene match: 12. Germline loops: CDR1 SGHRS, CDR2 YFSETQ. The CDR3 protein is CASSPLPGQTLNTEAFF. In DNA form, the CDR3 reads TGCGCCAGCAGCCCACTCCCGGGACAGACCTTGAACACTGAAGCTTTCTTT. The complete variable domain, with remaining parts taken from reference TRBV5-1 and TRBJ1-1, reads KAGVTQTPRYLIKTRGQQVTLSCSPISGHRSVSWYQQTPGQGLQFLFEYFSETQRNKGNFPGRFSGRQFSNSRSEMNVSTLELGDSALYLCASSPLPGQTLNTEAFFGQGTRLTVV.

The V gene is TRBV4-2, the J gene TRBJ1-3; D is perhaps TRBD1 (5 bases). Germline V gene sequence: CDR1 LGHNA, CDR2 YNFKEQ. V shed 1 base and J shed 0 bases, with 13 bases lying between them. The CDR3 is made up of 17 amino acids. The CDR3 region is CASSQAGPHTSGNTIYF. Here the CDR3 DNA reads TGTGCCAGCAGCCAAGCAGGGCCCCATACCTCTGGAAACACCATATATTTT.

V is TRBV5-6 and J is TRBJ2-1; a weak D match, TRBD1 (6 bases). The V end lost 4 bases, the J end lost 0 bases, and 11 bases lay between the germline ends. CDR3 size: 15 residues. Germline values: CDR1 SGHDT, CDR2 YYEEEE. The DNA for the CDR3 is TGTGCCAGCAGCACAGGGTTTAGCTCCTACAATGAGCAGTTCTTC. Translated, it gives CASSTGFSSYNEQFF.